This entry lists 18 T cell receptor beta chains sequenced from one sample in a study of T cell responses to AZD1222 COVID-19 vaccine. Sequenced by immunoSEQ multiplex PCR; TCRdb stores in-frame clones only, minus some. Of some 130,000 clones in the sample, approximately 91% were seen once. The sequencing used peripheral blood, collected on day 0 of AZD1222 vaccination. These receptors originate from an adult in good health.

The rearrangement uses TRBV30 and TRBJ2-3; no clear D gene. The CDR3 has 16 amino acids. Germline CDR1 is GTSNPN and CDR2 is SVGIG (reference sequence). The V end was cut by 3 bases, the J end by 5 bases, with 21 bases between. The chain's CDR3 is CAWRIRARHSGDTQYF. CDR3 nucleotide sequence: TGTGCCTGGAGAATTCGGGCGCGCCATTCAGGAGATACGCAGTATTTT.

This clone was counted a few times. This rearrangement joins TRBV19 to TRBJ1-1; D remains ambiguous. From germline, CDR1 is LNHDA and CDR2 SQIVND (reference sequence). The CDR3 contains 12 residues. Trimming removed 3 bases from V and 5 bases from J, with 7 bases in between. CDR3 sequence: CASSIGRTEAFF. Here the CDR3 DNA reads TGTGCCAGTAGTATCGGGCGGACTGAAGCTTTCTTT.

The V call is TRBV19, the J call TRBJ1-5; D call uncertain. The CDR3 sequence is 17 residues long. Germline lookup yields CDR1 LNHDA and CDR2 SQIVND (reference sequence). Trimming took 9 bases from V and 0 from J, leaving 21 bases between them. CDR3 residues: CASLKSAAPYSNQPQHF. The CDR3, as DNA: TGTGCCAGCCTGAAGTCGGCAGCGCCTTATAGCAATCAGCCCCAGCATTTT.

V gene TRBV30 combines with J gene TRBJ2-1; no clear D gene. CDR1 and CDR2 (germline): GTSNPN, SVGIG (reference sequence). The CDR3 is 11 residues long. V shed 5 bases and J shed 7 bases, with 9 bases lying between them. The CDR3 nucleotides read TGTGCCTGGGGTTCTAGTAATGAGCAGTTCTTC. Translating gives CAWGSSNEQFF.

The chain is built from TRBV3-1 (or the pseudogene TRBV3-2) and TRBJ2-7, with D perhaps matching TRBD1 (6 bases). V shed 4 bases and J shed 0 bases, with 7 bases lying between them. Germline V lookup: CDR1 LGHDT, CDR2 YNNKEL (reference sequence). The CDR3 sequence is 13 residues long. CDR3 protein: CASSRDTSYEQYF. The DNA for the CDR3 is TGTGCCAGCAGCCGGGACACCTCCTACGAGCAGTACTTC.

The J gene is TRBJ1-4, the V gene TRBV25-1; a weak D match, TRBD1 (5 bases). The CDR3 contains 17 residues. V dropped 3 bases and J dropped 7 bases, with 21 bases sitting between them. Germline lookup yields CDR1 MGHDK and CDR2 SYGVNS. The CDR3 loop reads CASSEYWAGTQGEKLFF. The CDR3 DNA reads TGTGCCAGCAGTGAGTATTGGGCCGGGACGCAGGGTGAAAAACTGTTTTTT. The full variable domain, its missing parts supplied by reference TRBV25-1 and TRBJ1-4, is EADIYQTPRYLVIGTGKKITLECSQTMGHDKMYWYQQDPGMELHLIHYSYGVNSTEKGDLSSESTVSRIRTEHFPLTLESARPSHTSQYLCASSEYWAGTQGEKLFFGSGTQLSVL.

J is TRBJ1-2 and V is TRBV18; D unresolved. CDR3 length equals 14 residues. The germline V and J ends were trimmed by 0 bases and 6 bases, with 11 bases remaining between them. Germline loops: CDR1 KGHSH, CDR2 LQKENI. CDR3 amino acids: CASSPPGSAHGYTF. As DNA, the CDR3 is TGTGCCAGCTCACCACCCGGCAGCGCCCATGGCTACACCTTC. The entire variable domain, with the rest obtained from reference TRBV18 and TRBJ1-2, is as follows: NAGVMQNPRHLVRRRGQEARLRCSPMKGHSHVYWYRQLPEEGLKFMVYLQKENIIDESGMPKERFSAEFPKEGPSILRIQQVVRGDSAAYFCASSPPGSAHGYTFGSGTRLTVV.

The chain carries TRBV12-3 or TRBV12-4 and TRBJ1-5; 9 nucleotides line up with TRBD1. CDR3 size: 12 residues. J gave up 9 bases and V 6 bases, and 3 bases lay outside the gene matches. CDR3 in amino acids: CASSQDRGPQHF. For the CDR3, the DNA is TGTGCCAGCAGCCAGGACAGGGGGCCCCAGCATTTT.

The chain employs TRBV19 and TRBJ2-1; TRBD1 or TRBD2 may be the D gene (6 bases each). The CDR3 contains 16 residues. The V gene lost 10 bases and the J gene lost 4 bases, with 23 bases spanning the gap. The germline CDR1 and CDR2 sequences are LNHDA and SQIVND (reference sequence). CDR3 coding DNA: TGTGCCACAAGGGGGGCAGACTATTCGGTTTACAATGAGCAGTTCTTC. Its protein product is CATRGADYSVYNEQFF.

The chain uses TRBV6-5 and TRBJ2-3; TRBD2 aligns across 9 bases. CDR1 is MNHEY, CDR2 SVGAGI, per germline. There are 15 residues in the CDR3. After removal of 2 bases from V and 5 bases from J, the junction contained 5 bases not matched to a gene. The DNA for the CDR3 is TGTGCCAGCAGTTACGGGACTAGCCAGGGAGATACGCAGTATTTT. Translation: CASSYGTSQGDTQYF.

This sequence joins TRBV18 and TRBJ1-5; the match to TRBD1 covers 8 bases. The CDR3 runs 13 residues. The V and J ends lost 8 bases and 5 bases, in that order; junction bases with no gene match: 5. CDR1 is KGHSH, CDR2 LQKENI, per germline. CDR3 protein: CASAGGPHQPQHF. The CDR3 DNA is TGTGCCAGCGCAGGGGGCCCCCATCAGCCCCAGCATTTT.

The CDR3 loop is CASSLIPEAPYEQYF. The CDR3 region has the DNA TGTGCCAGCAGCTTAATCCCAGAGGCTCCATACGAGCAGTACTTC. The gene calls are TRBV11-2 and TRBJ2-7; the D is unclear. Germline loops: CDR1 SGHAT, CDR2 FQNNGV. CDR3 size: 15 residues. Trimming shortened V by 2 bases and J by 4 bases, and 15 bases separated the two germline ends.

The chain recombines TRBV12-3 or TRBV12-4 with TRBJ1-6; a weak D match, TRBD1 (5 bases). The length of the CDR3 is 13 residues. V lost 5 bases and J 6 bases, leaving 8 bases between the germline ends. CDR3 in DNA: TGTGCCAGCAGTCGGGACCGTAATTCACCCCTCCACTTT. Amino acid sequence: CASSRDRNSPLHF.

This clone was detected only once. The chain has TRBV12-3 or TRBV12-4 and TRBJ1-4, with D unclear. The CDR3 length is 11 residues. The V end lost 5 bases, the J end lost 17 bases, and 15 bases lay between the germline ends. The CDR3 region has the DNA TGTGCCAGCAGTCTTCGCGGGCACTTTTTTTTT. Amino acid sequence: CASSLRGHFFF.

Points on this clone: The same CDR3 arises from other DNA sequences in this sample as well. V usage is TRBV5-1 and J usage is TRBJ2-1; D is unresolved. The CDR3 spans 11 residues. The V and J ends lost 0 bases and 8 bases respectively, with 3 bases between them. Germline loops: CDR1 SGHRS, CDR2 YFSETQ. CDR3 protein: CASSLGYEQFF. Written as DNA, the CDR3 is TGCGCCAGCAGCTTGGGGTATGAGCAGTTCTTC.

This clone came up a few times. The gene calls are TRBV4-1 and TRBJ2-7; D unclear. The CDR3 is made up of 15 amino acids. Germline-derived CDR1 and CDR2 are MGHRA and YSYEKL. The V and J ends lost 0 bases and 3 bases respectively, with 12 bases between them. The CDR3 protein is CASSQDDNRNYEQYF. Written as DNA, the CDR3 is TGCGCCAGCAGCCAAGATGATAACAGAAACTACGAGCAGTACTTC.

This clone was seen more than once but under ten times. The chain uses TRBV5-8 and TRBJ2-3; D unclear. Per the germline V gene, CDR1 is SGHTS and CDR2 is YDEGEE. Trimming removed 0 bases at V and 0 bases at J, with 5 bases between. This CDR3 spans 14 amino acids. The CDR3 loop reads CASSLVGSTDTQYF. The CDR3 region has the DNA TGTGCCAGCAGCTTGGTAGGGAGCACAGATACGCAGTATTTT.

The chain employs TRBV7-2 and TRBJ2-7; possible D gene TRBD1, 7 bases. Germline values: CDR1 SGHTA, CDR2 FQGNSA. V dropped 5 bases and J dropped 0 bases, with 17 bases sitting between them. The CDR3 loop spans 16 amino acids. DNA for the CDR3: TGTGCCAGCAGCCAGGGGGGCTCTTCAAGCTCCTACGAGCAGTACTTC. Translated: CASSQGGSSSSYEQYF.